Below are 23 T cell receptor beta chains sequenced from a single sample in a study of cytomegalovirus exposure and HLA in healthy donors. PCR was performed using 60 Vbeta and 13 Jbeta primers. Assay: immunoSEQ multiplex PCR; the TCRdb copy retains only in-frame clones and omits some. The sample includes some 190,000 clones, 86% of them seen just once. The sequenced material came from PBMCs. The receptor set was obtained from a woman aged 25 to 39 in good health and CMV-seronegative.

The chain recombines TRBV27 with TRBJ1-5, with a weak D call TRBD1 (6 bases). CDR3 length: 14 amino acids. The V gene's germline CDR1 is MNHEY and CDR2 SMNVEV (reference sequence). Trimming removed 4 bases from V and 3 bases from J, with 10 bases in between. The CDR3 protein is CASSSRTANQPQHF. In DNA form, the CDR3 reads TGTGCCAGCAGTTCGAGGACAGCCAATCAGCCCCAGCATTTT.

The rearrangement uses TRBV15 and TRBJ1-2, with unresolved D. CDR3 length: 15 residues. CDR1 is LNHNV and CDR2 is YYDKDF in the germline V gene (reference sequence). V lost 1 base, J lost 2 bases, and 11 bases lay in between. As DNA, the CDR3 is TGTGCCACCAGCAGAGTTAGACACAACAACTATGGCTACACCTTC. This encodes CATSRVRHNNYGYTF.

V gene TRBV6-4 combines with J gene TRBJ1-1, with 9 bases that match TRBD1. Trimming took 6 bases from V and 4 from J; bases not matched to a gene: 6. The CDR3 extends over 14 amino acids. Germline V CDR1 and CDR2: MRHNA, SNTAGT. The CDR3 loop reads CASSRDRASTEAFF. CDR3 DNA: TGTGCCAGCAGCCGGGACAGGGCGAGCACTGAAGCTTTCTTT.

A single count supports this clone. This rearrangement joins TRBV10-3 to TRBJ1-2; D may be TRBD1 (5 bases). CDR1 and CDR2 (germline): ENHRY, SYGVKD. The CDR3 contains 13 residues. V lost 4 bases and J 8 bases, leaving 14 bases between the germline ends. CDR3 protein: CAISGGGVEGYTF. CDR3 in DNA: TGTGCCATCAGTGGGGGGGGAGTTGAAGGCTACACCTTC.

This rearrangement joins TRBV28 to TRBJ2-7; maybe TRBD1 (6 bases). With 3 bases removed from V and 3 bases from J, the gap between germline ends came to 15 bases. Germline values: CDR1 MDHEN, CDR2 SYDVKM. The length of the CDR3 is 15 residues. The CDR3 protein is CASSLITGFVYEQYF. The CDR3 nucleotides read TGTGCCAGCAGTTTGATTACAGGGTTTGTCTACGAGCAGTACTTC.

The rearrangement joins TRBV2 to TRBJ2-7; perhaps TRBD1 as D (5 bases). Trimming took 5 bases from V and 0 from J, leaving 11 bases between them. The CDR3 is 14 residues long. Germline V CDR1 and CDR2: SNHLY, FYNNEI. CDR3 bases: TGTGCCAGCAGTAGACAGTTGAGCTCCTACGAGCAGTACTTC. Translated, it gives CASSRQLSSYEQYF. The variable domain in full, with the rest retrieved from reference TRBV2 and TRBJ2-7, is EPEVTQTPSHQVTQMGQEVILRCVPISNHLYFYWYRQILGQKVEFLVSFYNNEISEKSEIFDDQFSVERPDGSNFTLKIRSTKLEDSAMYFCASSRQLSSYEQYFGPGTRLTVT.

V gene TRBV9 combines with J gene TRBJ2-1; TRBD2 matches 9 bases. The CDR3 consists of 15 residues. The V segment lost 2 bases and the J segment 10 bases; nucleotides outside the gene matches: 10. Germline-derived CDR1 and CDR2 are SGDLS and YYNGEE. For the CDR3, the DNA is TGTGCCAGCAGCGTTTCTATGGGACTAGCAACCGAGCAGTTCTTC. As protein: CASSVSMGLATEQFF.

J is TRBJ1-1 and V is TRBV11-2; D gene unclear. The length of the CDR3 is 13 residues. Germline values: CDR1 SGHAT, CDR2 FQNNGV. V lost 0 bases, J lost 0 bases, and 2 bases lay in between. The DNA for the CDR3 is TGTGCCAGCAGCTTAGATATGAACACTGAAGCTTTCTTT. Its protein is CASSLDMNTEAFF.

The J gene is TRBJ2-1, the V gene TRBV6-1; 11 bases map to TRBD2. The germline gives CDR1 MNHNS, CDR2 SASEGT. V lost 6 bases to trimming and J lost 2 bases; unmatched junction nucleotides: 3. This CDR3 has 15 amino acids. CDR3: CASRLAGATYNEQFF. The CDR3 nucleotides read TGTGCCAGCAGACTAGCGGGGGCAACCTACAATGAGCAGTTCTTC.

The chain uses TRBV5-1 and TRBJ2-5, with TRBD2 matching 10 bases. The germline CDR1 and CDR2 sequences are SGHRS and YFSETQ. With V trimmed by 0 bases and J by 3 bases, 5 bases remained unmatched. The CDR3 consists of 16 residues. The CDR3 loop is CASSLESGRAEETQYF. Here the CDR3 DNA reads TGCGCCAGCAGCTTGGAAAGCGGGAGGGCCGAAGAGACCCAGTACTTC.

The rearrangement joins TRBV7-9 to TRBJ1-3, with a tentative D call TRBD1 (6 bases). With 2 bases removed from V and 3 bases from J, the gap between germline ends came to 14 bases. Germline-derived CDR1 and CDR2 are SEHNR and FQNEAQ (reference sequence). The CDR3 runs 16 residues. The CDR3 region is CASSLRTVVGGNTIYF. CDR3 bases: TGTGCCAGCAGCTTAAGGACAGTAGTAGGTGGAAACACCATATATTTT.

This sequence joins TRBV5-1 and TRBJ2-2, with TRBD1 matching over 9 bases. CDR1 and CDR2 from the germline V gene are SGHRS and YFSETQ. V shed 1 base, J shed 4 bases, and the junction held 5 bases outside the gene matches. This CDR3 has 16 amino acids. CDR3: CASSLMGQGATGELFF. CDR3 nucleotides: TGCGCCAGCAGCTTGATGGGACAGGGAGCCACCGGGGAGCTGTTTTTT.

The V call is TRBV28, the J call TRBJ2-7; 8 positions agree with TRBD2. The CDR3 has 15 residues. Trimming at V came to 7 bases and at J to 1 base, leaving 9 bases not matched to a gene. Germline-derived CDR1 and CDR2 are MDHEN and SYDVKM. CDR3 sequence reads: CASTPPGTSSYEQYF. CDR3 sequence (DNA): TGTGCCAGCACCCCCCCCGGGACTAGTTCCTACGAGCAGTACTTC.

The gene calls are TRBV5-1 and TRBJ1-2; D possibly corresponds to TRBD1 (6 bases). The CDR3 has 13 amino acids. The germline CDR1 and CDR2 sequences are SGHRS and YFSETQ. V shed 0 bases and J shed 8 bases, with 11 bases lying between them. In DNA, the CDR3 is TGCGCCAGCAGCTTGGATACAGGGCCGGGCTACACCTTC. Its translation: CASSLDTGPGYTF.

The genes are TRBV21-1 and TRBJ1-5; the DNA was not compared with TRBD1, the D call given in the table. TRBV21-1 is a documented pseudogene. The length of the CDR3 is 13 residues. The CDR3 reads CASSNRVRQPQHF. The CDR3 nucleotides read TGTGCCAGCAGCAACAGGGTCAGGCAGCCCCAGCATTTT.

The rearrangement joins TRBV28 to TRBJ2-7; D gene unclear. CDR1 and CDR2 (germline): MDHEN, SYDVKM. The ends were cut back, 5 bases at V and 1 base at J, with 12 bases in the middle. This CDR3 is built from 14 residues. CDR3 in DNA: TGTGCCAGCAGTCCCCCCGAACTATCCTACGAGCAGTACTTC. Translated: CASSPPELSYEQYF.

This chain connects TRBV7-8 to TRBJ1-5; D is uncertain. Trimming removed 5 bases from V and 2 bases from J, with 10 bases in between. The CDR3 contains 14 residues. Germline V gene lookup returns CDR1 SGHVS and CDR2 FQNEAQ. CDR3 residues: CASSRGSGNQPQHF. The CDR3 coding sequence is TGTGCCAGCAGCCGAGGATCTGGCAATCAGCCCCAGCATTTT.

The chain links TRBV9 to TRBJ2-7; 10 bases agree with TRBD1. Germline CDR1 reads SGDLS; CDR2 reads YYNGEE. V lost 0 bases and J lost 7; bases outside the gene matches: 7. The CDR3 consists of 15 residues. The CDR3 DNA reads TGTGCCAGCAGCGTAGCCGGGACAGGGGTTCGGGAGCAGTACTTC. It codes for CASSVAGTGVREQYF.

The J gene is TRBJ1-1, the V gene TRBV2; TRBD1 matches 8 bases. The CDR3 totals 14 residues. Germline V lookup: CDR1 SNHLY, CDR2 FYNNEI. V shed 6 bases and J 5 bases; nucleotides not matched to a gene: 8. The chain's CDR3 is CASRNRGSVTEAFF. In DNA, the CDR3 is TGTGCCAGCAGAAACAGGGGGTCGGTGACTGAAGCTTTCTTT.

The gene calls are TRBV7-9 and TRBJ2-2, with D possibly matching TRBD2 (5 bases). Germline CDR1 is SEHNR and CDR2 is FQNEAQ (reference sequence). This CDR3 is 15 amino acids long. The V and J ends lost 6 bases and 2 bases respectively, with 13 bases between them. The CDR3 DNA sequence: TGTGCCAGCAGACCTCGGACTCCAAACACCGGGGAGCTGTTTTTT. Translation gives CASRPRTPNTGELFF.

The gene calls are TRBV19 and TRBJ1-3, with D unclear. Germline lookup yields CDR1 LNHDA and CDR2 SQIVND (reference sequence). CDR3 length: 12 residues. Trimming left V 5 bases short and J 7 bases short, with 9 bases between. This CDR3 reads CASSLPRNTIYF. The CDR3 bases are TGTGCCAGTAGTCTCCCCCGGAACACCATATATTTT.

This clone appeared once. The chain joins TRBV7-6 to TRBJ2-1; the match to TRBD2 covers 13 bases. This CDR3 spans 18 amino acids. Trimming at V came to 5 bases and at J to 8 bases, leaving 15 bases not matched to a gene. Germline lookup yields CDR1 SGHVS and CDR2 FNYEAQ. CDR3 residues: CASSPLRTSGRAPHEQFF. The CDR3 bases are TGTGCCAGCAGCCCGCTCCGGACTAGCGGGAGAGCCCCTCATGAGCAGTTCTTC.

With regard to this clone: Other nucleotide sequences in the sample specify the same CDR3. The chain employs TRBV5-6 and TRBJ2-7, with TRBD1 matching 8 bases. The CDR3 totals 15 residues. V dropped 0 bases and J dropped 2; count of bases not matched to a gene: 4. The germline gives CDR1 SGHDT, CDR2 YYEEEE. CDR3 loop: CASSLGQGLTYEQYF. The CDR3 DNA reads as TGTGCCAGCAGCTTGGGACAGGGGCTAACCTACGAGCAGTACTTC.